This T cell receptor beta chain was captured by sequencing in a study of control samples from healthy donors and cancer patients. Assay used: immunoSEQ multiplex PCR; TCRdb lists only in-frame clones, some missing. The sample has about 89,000 clones; approximately 86% are singletons. The CDR3 contains 17 residues. Trimming removed 1 base at V and 0 bases at J, with 14 bases between. Per the germline V gene, CDR1 is LGHDT and CDR2 is YNNKEL (reference sequence). Sequenced input: blood. J is TRBJ2-3 and V is TRBV3-1 (or the pseudogene TRBV3-2); D is possibly TRBD2 (7 bases). The clonotype originates from a man younger than 45 in good health. CDR3 residues: CASSQVGGGSSTDTQYF. CDR3 nucleotides: TGTGCCAGCAGCCAAGTAGGCGGGGGCTCTAGCACAGATACGCAGTATTTT.